Following are 28 T cell receptor beta chains from one sample sequenced in a study of shared clonotypes between healthy human individuals. TCRdb keeps only in-frame clones here, not all; method: immunoSEQ multiplex PCR. Of 900,000 to 1,200,000 clones listed, approximately 80% are singletons. The sequencing input was memory CD4+ T cells from PBMCs. This sample's subset: CD45RA-negative fraction. The receptors here all came from a man aged 18 to 29 in good health. Some clones in this sample may be carry-over from other donors' samples.

This clone came up a few times. V gene TRBV5-1 combines with J gene TRBJ1-4; D is ambiguous. The ends were cut back, 4 bases at V and 4 bases at J, with 17 bases in the middle. This CDR3 region has 16 residues. Per the germline V gene, CDR1 is SGHRS and CDR2 is YFSETQ. CDR3 nucleotides: TGCGCCAGCAGCCCAAGGACCAGAGGTGGTAATGAAAAACTGTTTTTT. Its protein product is CASSPRTRGGNEKLFF.

The V call is TRBV28, the J call TRBJ2-7, with D possibly being TRBD1 (6 bases). Trimming removed 5 bases from V and 2 bases from J, with 16 bases in between. The CDR3 spans 15 residues. Looked up from germline, CDR1 is MDHEN and CDR2 is SYDVKM. This chain's CDR3 is CASSPSDRLAYEQYF. For the CDR3, the DNA is TGTGCCAGCAGTCCCTCAGACAGGCTTGCCTACGAGCAGTACTTC.

The chain uses TRBV7-1 and TRBJ2-1; 10 nucleotides align to TRBD2. TRBV7-1 is an ORF, with its function uncertain. Losses at the gene ends were 4 bases for V and 7 bases for J; bases not matched to a gene: 4. The CDR3 loop spans 14 amino acids. CDR3 DNA sequence: TGTGCCAGCAGCTTATCTAGCGGGAGAAATGAGCAGTTCTTC. Protein sequence: CASSLSSGRNEQFF.

The table lists this clone with a count of one. J is TRBJ2-6 and V is TRBV7-2; maybe TRBD1 (6 bases). CDR3 length: 16 amino acids. V lost 0 bases and J lost 0, with 6 bases in between. Germline CDR1 SGHTA, CDR2 FQGNSA. The CDR3 loop reads CASSLATGSGANVLTF. The CDR3 bases are TGTGCCAGCAGCTTAGCGACAGGCTCTGGGGCCAACGTCCTGACTTTC.

The CDR3 nucleotides are TGCGCCAGCAGCTGGGAGGCTAGCACAGATACGCAGTATTTT. Translation gives CASSWEASTDTQYF. The chain links TRBV5-1 to TRBJ2-3, with D possibly matching TRBD2 (6 bases). The germline gives CDR1 SGHRS, CDR2 YFSETQ. The CDR3 length is 14 residues. The ends were cut back, 3 bases at V and 0 bases at J, with 8 bases in the middle.

Note on this clone: Other DNA sequences in the same sample also yield this CDR3. V usage is TRBV18 and J usage is TRBJ2-7; 8 bases are a match to TRBD1. V shed 3 bases, J shed 2 bases, and the junction held 3 bases outside the gene matches. CDR3 length: 14 residues. Germline values: CDR1 KGHSH, CDR2 LQKENI. The CDR3 here is CASSPDRGTYEQYF. The CDR3, as DNA: TGTGCCAGCTCACCCGACAGGGGAACCTACGAGCAGTACTTC.

The chain joins TRBV18 to TRBJ1-1, with D uncertain. This CDR3 is 12 amino acids long. Germline V gene data show CDR1 as KGHSH and CDR2 as LQKENI. V lost 0 bases and J 3 bases, leaving 2 bases between the germline ends. The CDR3 reads CASSPPYTEAFF. CDR3 DNA sequence: TGTGCCAGCTCACCACCGTACACTGAAGCTTTCTTT.

This clone was recorded at least ten times. The chain recombines TRBV28 with TRBJ2-2; TRBD1 agrees at 8 bases. The germline V gene encodes CDR1 MDHEN and CDR2 SYDVKM. The CDR3 runs to 15 residues. Trimming removed 5 bases from V and 4 bases from J; junction bases left unmatched: 6. The CDR3 sequence: CASSQGARRTGELFF. The CDR3 DNA sequence: TGTGCCAGCAGTCAGGGGGCGCGTCGCACCGGGGAGCTGTTTTTT. Complete variable domain (other parts from reference TRBV28 and TRBJ2-2): DVKVTQSSRYLVKRTGEKVFLECVQDMDHENMFWYRQDPGLGLRLIYFSYDVKMKEKGDIPEGYSVSREKKERFSLILESASTNQTSMYLCASSQGARRTGELFFGEGSRLTVL.

The chain employs TRBV7-3 and TRBJ2-5; possible D gene TRBD2, 5 bases. The CDR3 is 15 amino acids. Germline lookup yields CDR1 SGHTA and CDR2 FQGTGA. The ends were cut back, 5 bases at V and 3 bases at J, with 16 bases in the middle. In nucleotides, the CDR3 is TGTGCCAGCAGCCCCCGGACTGGAAAGGAAGAGACCCAGTACTTC. Encoded protein: CASSPRTGKEETQYF.

This clone was seen at least ten times. This chain links TRBV6-5 with TRBJ2-7; either TRBD1 or TRBD2 may supply D (5 bases each). The CDR3 extends over 14 amino acids. Between the trimmed V and J ends, which lost 5 bases and 2 bases, there was a span of 13 bases. Germline assignment: CDR1 MNHEY and CDR2 SVGAGI. The CDR3 spells CASSERDGAYEQYF. The CDR3 DNA reads TGTGCCAGCAGTGAACGGGACGGAGCCTACGAGCAGTACTTC.

Comment on this clone: A much larger clone lies one base from this, so it may be a read error. In DNA form, the CDR3 reads TGTGCCTGGAGCCGACAGATCTACCGAGAGACCCAGTACTTC. It encodes CAWSRQIYRETQYF. The gene calls are TRBV30 and TRBJ2-5, with D perhaps TRBD1 (5 bases). The CDR3 has 14 residues. V was cut by 3 bases and J by 4 bases, with 15 bases left in between. Germline V lookup: CDR1 GTSNPN, CDR2 SVGIG (reference sequence).

The rearrangement links TRBV5-1 to TRBJ1-1, with 7 bases fitting TRBD1. The J segment lost 7 bases and the V segment lost 0 bases, leaving 6 bases of the junction unmatched. The CDR3 loop spans 14 amino acids. Germline-derived CDR1 and CDR2 are SGHRS and YFSETQ. The CDR3 loop reads CASSLGGQGGEAFF. The CDR3 coding sequence is TGCGCCAGCAGCTTGGGTGGGCAGGGGGGTGAAGCTTTCTTT. Based on the CDR3 plus reference TRBV5-1 and TRBJ1-1, the full variable domain is KAGVTQTPRYLIKTRGQQVTLSCSPISGHRSVSWYQQTPGQGLQFLFEYFSETQRNKGNFPGRFSGRQFSNSRSEMNVSTLELGDSALYLCASSLGGQGGEAFFGQGTRLTVV.

About this clone itself: Within the sample, other DNA sequences also encode this same CDR3. The chain is built from TRBV5-4 and TRBJ1-5; no reliable D call. This CDR3 region has 14 residues. The V end lost 0 bases, the J end lost 0 bases, and 4 bases lay between the germline ends. The germline CDR1 and CDR2 sequences are SGHNT and YYREEE (reference sequence). CDR3 loop: CASSLGGSNQPQHF. The DNA for the CDR3 is TGTGCCAGCAGCTTGGGTGGTAGCAATCAGCCCCAGCATTTT. The variable domain in full, completed from reference TRBV5-4 and TRBJ1-5, reads ETGVTQSPTHLIKTRGQQVTLRCSSQSGHNTVSWYQQALGQGPQFIFQYYREEENGRGNFPPRFSGLQFPNYSSELNVNALELDDSALYLCASSLGGSNQPQHFGDGTRLSIL.

This clone is a singleton in its sample. The chain has TRBV20-1 and TRBJ1-2; D may be TRBD1 (6 bases). This CDR3 spans 10 amino acids. V was clipped by 3 bases and J by 12 bases, with 11 bases between them. The germline CDR1 and CDR2 sequences are DFQATT and SNEGSKA (reference sequence). The DNA of the CDR3 is TGCAGTGCTAGTGTGGGGGCCCACACCTTC. Amino acids: CSASVGAHTF.

Concerning this clone: The sample contains more than one DNA sequence encoding this CDR3. The chain recombines TRBV5-1 with TRBJ2-3; the D is unclear. Trimming pared 0 bases from V and 2 bases from J, leaving 4 bases between. The CDR3 has 13 residues. Per germline, CDR1 SGHRS and CDR2 YFSETQ. The CDR3 DNA reads TGCGCCAGCAGCTTGGAGTCCACAGATACGCAGTATTTT. It yields the protein CASSLESTDTQYF.

Comments on this clone: Other DNA sequences in this specimen translate into the identical CDR3. CDR3 sequence reads: CASRGGYEQYF. CDR3 nucleotide sequence: TGTGCCAGTCGGGGGGGCTACGAGCAGTACTTC. The V call is TRBV28, the J call TRBJ2-7; 8 nucleotides agree with TRBD2. The CDR3 extends over 11 amino acids. V lost 9 bases to trimming and J lost 3 bases; unmatched junction nucleotides: 1. Germline assignment: CDR1 MDHEN and CDR2 SYDVKM.

A note on this clone: No conserved phenylalanine or tryptophan ends this CDR3, so it is likely a read error. The V and J genes are TRBV9 and TRBJ2-7; TRBD1 matches at 7 bases. With 4 bases clipped from V and 1 base from J, the junction kept 5 bases outside the gene matches. The germline V gene encodes CDR1 SGDLS and CDR2 YYNGEE. The CDR3 runs 14 residues. The CDR3 region has the DNA TGTGCCAGCAGCCCAGGGACAGCGTCCTACGAGCAGTACCTC. Protein sequence: CASSPGTASYEQYL.

V is TRBV4-2 and J is TRBJ2-5; weak D call: TRBD1 (6 bases). Germline CDR1 and CDR2: LGHNA and YNFKEQ. CDR3 length: 16 amino acids. V was shortened by 3 bases and J by 3 bases, with 17 bases between the two germline ends. The DNA for the CDR3 is TGTGCCAGCAGCCAGTCAGGGGTGGGGGCAAAAGAGACCCAGTACTTC. It yields the protein CASSQSGVGAKETQYF.

The chain carries TRBV28 and TRBJ2-1; D ambiguous. This CDR3 comprises 13 residues. The germline CDR1 and CDR2 sequences are MDHEN and SYDVKM. The ends were cut back, 7 bases at V and 6 bases at J, with 13 bases in the middle. The CDR3 region is CASTQTLTNEQFF. CDR3 sequence (DNA): TGTGCCAGCACCCAGACATTGACCAATGAGCAGTTCTTC.

The genes are TRBV7-9 and TRBJ2-3; D ambiguous. The CDR3 covers 14 residues. Trimming pared 3 bases from V and 3 bases from J, leaving 10 bases between. CDR1 is SEHNR, CDR2 FQNEAQ, per germline (reference sequence). CDR3 nucleotide sequence: TGTGCCAGCAGCTTCGGCGGCGCGACAGATACGCAGTATTTT. As protein: CASSFGGATDTQYF. Using reference TRBV7-9 and TRBJ2-3 for the parts outside the CDR3, the full variable domain is DTGVSQNPRHKITKRGQNVTFRCDPISEHNRLYWYRQTLGQGPEFLTYFQNEAQLEKSRLLSDRFSAERPKGSFSTLEIQRTEQGDSAMYLCASSFGGATDTQYFGPGTRLTVL.

This clone was seen only a few times. Here the CDR3 DNA reads TGTGCCAGCAGTGAAACAGGGGGGCGGACTGAAGCTTTCTTT. This sequence encodes CASSETGGRTEAFF. The rearrangement links TRBV25-1 to TRBJ1-1, with 8 bases lining up with TRBD1. This CDR3 has 14 residues. Germline assignment: CDR1 MGHDK and CDR2 SYGVNS. The junction had 4 bases not matched to a gene; V was cut back by 2 bases and J by 5 bases.

The chain uses TRBV5-5 and TRBJ2-1, with 7 bases aligning to TRBD1. CDR3 length: 15 residues. Per the germline V gene, CDR1 is SGHKS and CDR2 is YYEKEE (reference sequence). The trim removed 2 bases at V and 4 bases at J, leaving 6 bases unmatched. CDR3 in DNA: TGTGCCAGCAGCTTCCCCGGGACAGCATACAATGAGCAGTTCTTC. This encodes CASSFPGTAYNEQFF.

This clone appeared a single time. This likely reflects a read error, since a far larger clone is one base away. V usage is TRBV2 and J usage is TRBJ2-7; D gene uncertain. The CDR3 has 13 amino acids. Germline V gene lookup returns CDR1 SNHLY and CDR2 FYNNEI. The CDR3 nucleotides are TGTGCCACCAACGATGTCTTCTCCTGCGAGCAGTACTTC. Translating it yields CATNDVFSCEQYF.

The J gene is TRBJ1-2, the V gene TRBV7-2; D is perhaps TRBD1 (6 bases). The CDR3 extends over 12 amino acids. V lost 5 bases and J 5 bases, leaving 9 bases between the germline ends. Germline lookup yields CDR1 SGHTA and CDR2 FQGNSA. The CDR3 bases are TGTGCCAGCAGCGTACAGGGATATGGCTACACCTTC. Protein product: CASSVQGYGYTF. Complete variable domain (other parts from reference TRBV7-2 and TRBJ1-2): GAGVSQSPSNKVTEKGKDVELRCDPISGHTALYWYRQSLGQGLEFLIYFQGNSAPDKSGLPSDRFSAERTGGSVSTLTIQRTQQEDSAVYLCASSVQGYGYTFGSGTRLTVV.

This clone came up a few times. The chain combines TRBV2 with TRBJ1-5; 8 bases agree with TRBD1. The J segment lost 5 bases and the V segment lost 4 bases, leaving 4 bases of the junction unmatched. From germline, CDR1 is SNHLY and CDR2 FYNNEI. There are 14 residues in the CDR3. The CDR3 reads CASSGQGIHQPQHF. The CDR3 region has the DNA TGTGCCAGCAGTGGACAGGGGATACATCAGCCCCAGCATTTT.

Concerning this clone itself: Other DNA sequences of this sample code for an identical CDR3. The chain links TRBV7-9 to TRBJ2-7; maybe TRBD2 (5 bases). This CDR3 is built from 12 residues. Deletions cut 5 bases from V and 4 bases from J, with 9 bases between. Looked up from germline, CDR1 is SEHNR and CDR2 is FQNEAQ (reference sequence). The CDR3 DNA reads as TGTGCCAGCAGCCCGTCGGGATACGAGCAGTACTTC. This codes for CASSPSGYEQYF.

This chain uses TRBV11-3 with TRBJ2-1; D remains ambiguous. The CDR3 is 17 amino acids. Per the germline V gene, CDR1 is SGHNT and CDR2 is YENEEA. Trimming cost V 1 base and J 0 bases, with 13 bases left between them. In DNA, the CDR3 is TGTGCCAGCAGCTTAGGCCAATGGGCAGCCTCCTACAATGAGCAGTTCTTC. The encoded protein is CASSLGQWAASYNEQFF.

This clone occurred many times. V is TRBV6-1 and J is TRBJ2-5; D uncertain. Trimming pared 5 bases from V and 4 bases from J, leaving 5 bases between. This CDR3 is built from 11 residues. The germline V gene has CDR1 MNHNS and CDR2 SASEGT. The CDR3: CASSPRETQYF. In DNA form, the CDR3 reads TGTGCCAGCAGTCCAAGAGAGACCCAGTACTTC.